These 30 T cell receptor beta chains share one sample of origin, sequenced in a study of T cell repertoires in cytomegalovirus infection (dated by TCRdb to between 2017 and 2020). Sequencer: Illumina HiSeq 1500. TCRdb applied fastp at Q25 and MiXCR to the public reads, then kept only in-frame beta chains. Each entry is one CDR3 protein sequence, shown with its most common DNA and genes. For this sample the table gives more than 400,000 distinct CDR3 sequences, of which 26% were detected only once. The ten largest clones take up 13% of the sample. Specimen: PBMCs. These receptors were collected from a human donor in good health (CMV status not recorded). Some clones in this sample may be carry-over from other donors' samples.

In its sample, this clonotype was seen many times. V usage is TRBV7-2 and J usage is TRBJ2-7; D is ambiguous. The CDR3 consists of 13 residues. Trimming stripped 2 bases from V and 6 bases from J, with 11 bases between. CDR1 SGHTA and CDR2 FQGNSA come from the germline V gene. CDR3 amino acids: CASSLSIMAEQYV. The CDR3, as DNA: TGTGCCAGCAGCTTAAGCATAATGGCCGAGCAGTACGTC.

V and J are TRBV2 and TRBJ1-2; D gene uncertain. V was cut by 8 bases and J by 6 bases, with 16 bases left in between. The CDR3 runs 13 residues. Germline V gene data show CDR1 as SNHLY and CDR2 as FYNNEI. In nucleotides, the CDR3 is TGTGCCAGCTTGTCAGCCTACAGTGATGGCTACACCTTC. The encoded protein is CASLSAYSDGYTF.

The V and J genes are TRBV19 and TRBJ1-3, with a tentative D call TRBD1 (6 bases). V was pared by 6 bases and J by 4 bases, with 16 bases between. Germline loops: CDR1 LNHDA, CDR2 SQIVND (reference sequence). This CDR3 comprises 15 residues. The CDR3 reads CASRKNRDAGNTIYF. CDR3 coding DNA: TGTGCCAGTAGAAAGAACAGGGATGCAGGAAACACCATATATTTT. Drawing the rest from reference TRBV19 and TRBJ1-3, the complete variable domain is DGGITQSPKYLFRKEGQNVTLSCEQNLNHDAMYWYRQDPGQGLRLIYYSQIVNDFQKGDIAEGYSVSREKKESFPLTVTSAQKNPTAFYLCASRKNRDAGNTIYFGEGSWLTVV.

This chain joins TRBV6-2 or TRBV6-3 and TRBJ2-1; D is perhaps TRBD2 (5 bases). Looked up from germline, CDR1 is MNHEY and CDR2 is SVGEGT. The CDR3 has 17 amino acids. Trimming removed 4 bases at V and 0 bases at J, with 16 bases between. The CDR3 coding sequence is TGTGCCAGCAGTTCTAGCCGACTACCGAGCTCCTACAATGAGCAGTTCTTC. It encodes CASSSSRLPSSYNEQFF.

The genes are TRBV11-2 and TRBJ1-6; no definite D call. The V gene lost 1 base and the J gene lost 4 bases, with 14 bases spanning the gap. CDR1 is SGHAT, CDR2 FQNNGV, per germline. CDR3 length equals 17 residues. CDR3 region: CASSLATGRGYNSPLHF. In DNA, the CDR3 is TGTGCCAGCAGCTTAGCGACTGGACGGGGTTATAATTCACCCCTCCACTTT. Variable domain in full (rest from reference TRBV11-2 and TRBJ1-6): EAGVAQSPRYKIIEKRQSVAFWCNPISGHATLYWYQQILGQGPKLLIQFQNNGVVDDSQLPKDRFSAERLKGVDSTLKIQPAKLEDSAVYLCASSLATGRGYNSPLHFGNGTRLTVT.

This clonotype has more than one count but fewer than ten. The gene calls are TRBV12-3 or TRBV12-4 and TRBJ2-1; unclear D gene. The CDR3 runs to 13 residues. Between the trimmed V and J ends, which lost 5 bases and 8 bases, there was a span of 13 bases. In DNA form, the CDR3 reads TGTGCCAGCAGTGCCCGGCCAAAGGATGAGCAGTTCTTC. Amino acids: CASSARPKDEQFF.

This clonotype occurred a few times. The V call is TRBV5-6, the J call TRBJ2-5; a weak D match, TRBD1 (6 bases). There are 13 residues in the CDR3. Trimming took 3 bases from V and 5 from J, leaving 11 bases between them. The germline gives CDR1 SGHDT, CDR2 YYEEEE. CDR3 nucleotide sequence: TGTGCCAGCAGCTCCAGGGGCTCGGAGACCCAGTACTTC. This codes for CASSSRGSETQYF.

The genes are TRBV7-8 and TRBJ2-7, with TRBD2 matching over 13 bases. The ends lost 1 base at V and 2 bases at J; junction bases unmatched: 14. The CDR3 extends over 20 amino acids. Germline CDR1 and CDR2: SGHVS and FQNEAQ. The CDR3 bases are TGTGCCAGCAGCTTAGATCCATCCCGGACTAGCGGGAGTAGTACCTACGAGCAGTACTTC. This sequence encodes CASSLDPSRTSGSSTYEQYF.

This clonotype was detected many times. V usage is TRBV7-9 and J usage is TRBJ2-1, with 11 bases identical to TRBD2. The germline V gene encodes CDR1 SEHNR and CDR2 FQNEAQ (reference sequence). V shed 2 bases and J 8 bases; nucleotides not matched to a gene: 8. This CDR3 is 16 amino acids long. CDR3 amino acids: CASSLNLAGGSDEQFF. The CDR3 DNA follows: TGTGCCAGCAGCTTAAATCTAGCGGGAGGTAGCGATGAGCAGTTCTTC.

This clonotype was picked up many times. This chain links TRBV7-2 with TRBJ2-1, with 10 bases lining up with TRBD2. From germline, CDR1 is SGHTA and CDR2 FQGNSA. This CDR3 is built from 16 residues. The V segment lost 4 bases and the J segment 2 bases; nucleotides outside the gene matches: 5. CDR3 coding DNA: TGTGCCAGCAGCTCCGACCTAGCGGGAGCCTACAATGAGCAGTTCTTC. Protein product: CASSSDLAGAYNEQFF.

The V and J genes are TRBV6-5 and TRBJ2-1, with 11 bases identical to TRBD2. There are 15 residues in the CDR3. With 2 bases clipped from V and 6 bases from J, the junction kept 3 bases outside the gene matches. Germline assignment: CDR1 MNHEY and CDR2 SVGAGI. The CDR3 nucleotides read TGTGCCAGCAGTTACGGGACTAGCGGAGTCAATGAGCAGTTCTTC. Its translation: CASSYGTSGVNEQFF.

The rearrangement joins TRBV7-9 to TRBJ2-7; D ambiguous. Germline V gene lookup returns CDR1 SEHNR and CDR2 FQNEAQ (reference sequence). V was shortened by 3 bases and J by 6 bases, with 9 bases between the two germline ends. The CDR3 is made up of 12 amino acids. CDR3 DNA: TGTGCCAGCAGCTTCCGGTTATCCGAGCAGTACTTC. Translating it yields CASSFRLSEQYF.

The chain is built from TRBV4-1 and TRBJ2-2, with D perhaps assigned TRBD1 or TRBD2 (5 bases each). Trimming removed 4 bases at V and 7 bases at J, with 16 bases between. Germline V lookup: CDR1 MGHRA, CDR2 YSYEKL. There are 15 residues in the CDR3. CDR3 sequence: CASSREGQGSGELFF. The CDR3 bases are TGCGCCAGCAGCCGAGAGGGGCAGGGAAGCGGGGAGCTGTTTTTT.

This clonotype was seen many times. The chain employs TRBV7-2 and TRBJ2-7; TRBD1 agrees at 8 bases. V lost 3 bases to trimming and J lost 3 bases; unmatched junction nucleotides: 4. Germline CDR1 reads SGHTA; CDR2 reads FQGNSA. This CDR3 has 14 amino acids. The CDR3 loop is CASSLGQENYEQYF. The CDR3 coding sequence is TGTGCCAGCAGCTTGGGACAGGAGAACTACGAGCAGTACTTC.

This clonotype was detected many times. This chain links TRBV7-2 with TRBJ1-5; D is unresolved. The CDR3 has 12 amino acids. The germline V gene has CDR1 SGHTA and CDR2 FQGNSA. V lost 5 bases and J lost 7, with 9 bases in between. The CDR3 spells CASSHDEQPQHF. Here the CDR3 DNA reads TGTGCCAGCAGCCATGACGAACAGCCCCAGCATTTT. Using reference TRBV7-2 and TRBJ1-5 for the parts outside the CDR3, the full variable domain is GAGVSQSPSNKVTEKGKDVELRCDPISGHTALYWYRQSLGQGLEFLIYFQGNSAPDKSGLPSDRFSAERTGGSVSTLTIQRTQQEDSAVYLCASSHDEQPQHFGDGTRLSIL.

V usage is TRBV6-8 and J usage is TRBJ1-2; 11 bases agree with TRBD1. The CDR3 extends over 14 amino acids. Trimming removed 10 bases from V and 5 bases from J; junction bases left unmatched: 9. Looked up from germline, CDR1 is MNHGY and CDR2 is SAAAGT. The CDR3 DNA is TGTGCCACCGGACAGGGGGCTGCGAGATATGGCTACACCTTC. It yields the protein CATGQGAARYGYTF.

This clonotype was seen only a few times. J is TRBJ1-6 and V is TRBV6-1; D is ambiguous. V lost 6 bases and J 11 bases, leaving 17 bases between the germline ends. Germline V gene sequence: CDR1 MNHNS, CDR2 SASEGT. CDR3 length equals 14 residues. The CDR3 DNA sequence: TGTGCCAGCAGCTCCACAGCGGCTAGAACACCCCTCCACTTT. Protein sequence: CASSSTAARTPLHF.

This clonotype has a single count. The chain recombines TRBV5-1 with TRBJ2-1, with 8 bases fitting TRBD2. The V and J ends lost 2 bases and 0 bases, in that order; junction bases with no gene match: 7. The CDR3 contains 17 residues. The germline V gene has CDR1 SGHRS and CDR2 YFSETQ. CDR3 sequence reads: CASSFNSGTSSYNEQFF. In DNA form, the CDR3 reads TGCGCCAGCAGCTTTAATTCCGGGACTAGCTCCTACAATGAGCAGTTCTTC.

V is TRBV28 and J is TRBJ1-4, with 7 positions matching TRBD1. Germline V gene sequence: CDR1 MDHEN, CDR2 SYDVKM. This CDR3 has 14 residues. The V segment lost 6 bases and the J segment 8 bases; nucleotides outside the gene matches: 9. The CDR3, as DNA: TGTGCCAGCAGCCCCCCCCCAGGGGGGGAAAAACTGTTTTTT. Protein sequence: CASSPPPGGEKLFF.

This clonotype occurred a few times. The chain recombines TRBV5-1 with TRBJ2-2; D possibly corresponds to TRBD1 (5 bases). The length of the CDR3 is 17 residues. V shed 0 bases and J shed 6 bases, with 18 bases lying between them. Germline V CDR1 and CDR2: SGHRS, YFSETQ. For the CDR3, the DNA is TGCGCCAGCAGCTTGGACTCGGTGACAGCAACATCCGGGGAGCTGTTTTTT. Translation: CASSLDSVTATSGELFF. Looking up the rest from reference TRBV5-1 and TRBJ2-2 gives the full variable domain: KAGVTQTPRYLIKTRGQQVTLSCSPISGHRSVSWYQQTPGQGLQFLFEYFSETQRNKGNFPGRFSGRQFSNSRSEMNVSTLELGDSALYLCASSLDSVTATSGELFFGEGSRLTVL.

The chain links TRBV29-1 to TRBJ2-7; tentatively, D is TRBD1 (6 bases). Trimming stripped 4 bases from V and 6 bases from J, with 13 bases between. The CDR3 is 12 amino acids. From germline, CDR1 is SQVTM and CDR2 ANQGSEA. The CDR3 region is CSVGTEVTEQYF. DNA for the CDR3: TGCAGCGTTGGGACAGAAGTTACCGAGCAGTACTTC.

The rearrangement uses TRBV28 and TRBJ2-7; 8 positions agree with TRBD2. CDR3 length: 14 amino acids. Trimming cost V 6 bases and J 1 base; bases outside gene matches: 5. Germline loops: CDR1 MDHEN, CDR2 SYDVKM. The CDR3: CASSTTSESYEQYF. CDR3 coding DNA: TGTGCCAGCAGCACGACTAGCGAGTCCTACGAGCAGTACTTC.

CDR3 DNA: TGTGCCAGCAGCGGGACAGCTATAACCAATCAGCCCCAGCATTTT. As protein: CASSGTAITNQPQHF. The chain has TRBV12-3 or TRBV12-4 and TRBJ1-5; 7 bases are a match to TRBD1. V trimming: 6 bases; J trimming: 3 bases; junction bases outside the gene matches: 8. The CDR3 spans 15 residues.

The V call is TRBV6-2 or TRBV6-3, the J call TRBJ2-1; 11 nucleotides line up with TRBD1. CDR3 length: 14 residues. The trim removed 6 bases at V and 3 bases at J, leaving 1 base unmatched. Per germline, CDR1 MNHEY and CDR2 SVGEGT. The CDR3 loop is CASRGTGGYNEQFF. For the CDR3, the DNA is TGTGCCAGCAGAGGGACAGGGGGCTACAATGAGCAGTTCTTC.

The gene calls are TRBV6-5 and TRBJ2-6; 7 nucleotides agree with TRBD1. V was clipped by 2 bases and J by 1 base; unmatched bases: 2. The CDR3 contains 16 residues. Germline values: CDR1 MNHEY, CDR2 SVGAGI. The CDR3 protein is CASSYPRGSGANVLTF. CDR3 in DNA: TGTGCCAGCAGTTACCCCAGGGGGTCTGGGGCCAACGTCCTGACTTTC.

At least ten counts were recorded for this clonotype. The chain couples TRBV4-3 to TRBJ2-1, with 11 nucleotides matching TRBD2. This CDR3 has 15 residues. V lost 3 bases to trimming and J lost 4 bases; unmatched junction nucleotides: 2. Per germline, CDR1 LGHNA and CDR2 YSLEER. In DNA, the CDR3 is TGCGCCAGCAGCCACACTAGCGGGAGTTACAATGAGCAGTTCTTC. Its protein product is CASSHTSGSYNEQFF.

This chain joins TRBV7-2 and TRBJ1-6; D is undetermined. Germline V gene lookup returns CDR1 SGHTA and CDR2 FQGNSA. This CDR3 has 13 amino acids. V dropped 4 bases and J dropped 10 bases, with 11 bases sitting between them. The CDR3 here is CASSSGGRSPLHF. Written as DNA, the CDR3 is TGTGCCAGCAGCTCCGGAGGGAGGTCACCCCTCCACTTT.

The genes are TRBV28 and TRBJ1-2; D remains ambiguous. V was trimmed by 0 bases and J by 3 bases, leaving 20 bases between them. Germline V gene lookup returns CDR1 MDHEN and CDR2 SYDVKM. The CDR3 is 18 amino acids. The CDR3 reads CASSLWWKVQINHYGYTF. CDR3 coding DNA: TGTGCCAGCAGTTTATGGTGGAAGGTGCAGATAAACCACTATGGCTACACCTTC.

This clonotype has ten or more counts. The chain has TRBV7-6 and TRBJ2-7; 11 bases are shared with TRBD2. Germline values: CDR1 SGHVS, CDR2 FNYEAQ. The CDR3 runs 14 residues. Trimming cost V 5 bases and J 12 bases; bases outside gene matches: 12. This CDR3 is CASSPQVAGGLSYF. CDR3 nucleotides: TGTGCCAGCAGCCCCCAAGTAGCGGGAGGGCTTTCGTACTTC.

This chain links TRBV6-2 or TRBV6-3 with TRBJ2-3; 8 bases map to TRBD2. CDR3 size: 15 residues. V gave up 6 bases and J gave up 11 bases; unmatched junction bases: 16. CDR1 is MNHEY and CDR2 is SVGEGT in the germline V gene. CDR3 DNA sequence: TGTGCCAGCAGCAGCGGACTAGCCCGATTTCTCGGGCAGTATTTT. Translated: CASSSGLARFLGQYF.